Below, 20 T cell receptor beta chains from the same sample are listed, as sequenced in a study of CD8 T cells in Susac syndrome. Random hexamers were used to reverse transcribe the RNA input (roughly 0.5 to 1 ug). TCRdb re-derived calls from the immunoSEQ multiplex PCR reads in MiXCR, one entry per CDR3 protein. The sample consists of more than 150,000 distinct CDR3 sequences, more than 90% of them appearing once. Sequences were obtained from CD4+ T cells from PBMCs. Source of these receptors: a human donor with Susac syndrome.

The gene calls are TRBV20-1 and TRBJ2-2, with TRBD2 identical over 8 bases. This CDR3 is built from 15 residues. Germline CDR1 reads DFQATT; CDR2 reads SNEGSKA (reference sequence). V lost 2 bases to trimming and J lost 5 bases; unmatched junction nucleotides: 7. DNA of the CDR3: TGCAGTGCTAGACGCCCGGGGGGGCGGACCGGGGAGCTGTTTTTT. The encoded protein is CSARRPGGRTGELFF.

The chain recombines TRBV3-1 with TRBJ2-5; D unresolved. Trimming took off 4 bases at V and 5 bases at J, with 8 bases between the two ends. CDR1 and CDR2 from the germline V gene are LGHDT and YNNKEL (reference sequence). The CDR3 runs to 12 residues. Written as DNA, the CDR3 is TGTGCCAGCAGCCCAGGAATGGAGACCCAGTACTTC. The encoded protein is CASSPGMETQYF.

The chain is built from TRBV15 and TRBJ1-5, with D uncertain. CDR1 LNHNV and CDR2 YYDKDF come from the germline V gene (reference sequence). The CDR3 sequence is 15 residues long. Trimming stripped 1 base from V and 2 bases from J, with 9 bases between. In DNA, the CDR3 is TGTGCCACCAGCAGAGTCGGGGTCGGCAATCAGCCCCAGCATTTT. Translating gives CATSRVGVGNQPQHF.

The chain links TRBV7-9 to TRBJ1-5; D remains unclear. Trimming took off 4 bases at V and 7 bases at J, with 11 bases between the two ends. Germline V gives CDR1 SEHNR, CDR2 FQNEAQ (reference sequence). This CDR3 is built from 13 residues. CDR3 in amino acids: CASSWEARQPQHF. The DNA of the CDR3 is TGTGCCAGCAGCTGGGAGGCGCGGCAGCCCCAGCATTTT.

The V and J genes are TRBV5-4 and TRBJ1-5; 7 bases are shared with TRBD1. The CDR3 is made up of 14 amino acids. CDR1 is SGHNT and CDR2 is YYREEE in the germline V gene (reference sequence). V shed 4 bases and J 5 bases; nucleotides not matched to a gene: 6. CDR3 nucleotide sequence: TGTGCCAGCAGCCTAGACAGGGCCCATCAGCCCCAGCATTTT. Residues: CASSLDRAHQPQHF. The complete variable domain, with remaining parts taken from reference TRBV5-4 and TRBJ1-5, reads ETGVTQSPTHLIKTRGQQVTLRCSSQSGHNTVSWYQQALGQGPQFIFQYYREEENGRGNFPPRFSGLQFPNYSSELNVNALELDDSALYLCASSLDRAHQPQHFGDGTRLSIL.

The J gene is TRBJ1-1, the V gene TRBV5-6; D gene ambiguous. CDR1 and CDR2 from the germline V gene are SGHDT and YYEEEE. The CDR3 extends over 13 amino acids. V lost 2 bases and J lost 4, with 9 bases in between. Here the CDR3 DNA reads TGTGCCAGCAGCTTTAACAGAGGCACTGAAGCTTTCTTT. The encoded protein is CASSFNRGTEAFF.

The chain joins TRBV20-1 to TRBJ1-2; no clear D. CDR3 length: 13 amino acids. Germline CDR1 DFQATT, CDR2 SNEGSKA (reference sequence). The V gene lost 3 bases and the J gene lost 6 bases, with 14 bases spanning the gap. The DNA of the CDR3 is TGCAGTGCTAGTAAACTGGGAGGAGATGGCTACACCTTC. The encoded protein is CSASKLGGDGYTF.

The chain has TRBV29-1 and TRBJ2-3; D uncertain. Between the trimmed V and J ends, which lost 3 bases and 2 bases, there was a span of 9 bases. The CDR3 has 13 amino acids. Germline V gene data show CDR1 as SQVTM and CDR2 as ANQGSEA. CDR3 DNA sequence: TGCAGCGTTGACAGCCCTTCCACAGATACGCAGTATTTT. Its protein product is CSVDSPSTDTQYF.

The chain combines TRBV4-3 with TRBJ1-2, with 12 bases aligning to TRBD1. The junction had 14 bases not matched to a gene; V was cut back by 7 bases and J by 8 bases. The CDR3 loop spans 16 amino acids. Germline lookup yields CDR1 LGHNA and CDR2 YSLEER. The CDR3 sequence is CASTKNPGQGAGGYTF. The CDR3 DNA is TGCGCCAGCACCAAAAATCCGGGACAGGGGGCTGGAGGCTACACCTTC.

The V gene is TRBV19, the J gene TRBJ1-1, with TRBD1 identical over 8 bases. The CDR3 extends over 16 amino acids. Per the germline V gene, CDR1 is LNHDA and CDR2 is SQIVND (reference sequence). Germline trimming cut 7 bases from V and 6 bases from J; bases unmatched to any gene: 16. The DNA of the CDR3 is TGTGCCAGTATGGGGGAAGGGACAGGCCTAACCTCTGAAGCTTTCTTT. It specifies CASMGEGTGLTSEAFF.

V is TRBV19 and J is TRBJ2-7, with D perhaps TRBD1 (6 bases). Trimming left V 8 bases short and J 6 bases short, with 11 bases between. The CDR3 consists of 11 residues. Germline V CDR1 and CDR2: LNHDA, SQIVND (reference sequence). The CDR3 is CASQGLVEQYF. The DNA for the CDR3 is TGTGCCAGTCAGGGGTTGGTCGAGCAGTACTTC.

The V and J genes are TRBV18 and TRBJ1-5; no reliable D call. Trimming cost V 3 bases and J 1 base, with 13 bases left between them. Germline-derived CDR1 and CDR2 are KGHSH and LQKENI. The CDR3 has 16 residues. DNA for the CDR3: TGTGCCAGCTCACCTCTCGGTCGCGGGAGCAATCAGCCCCAGCATTTT. This encodes CASSPLGRGSNQPQHF.

The chain links TRBV5-1 to TRBJ1-2, with D perhaps matching TRBD1 (5 bases). CDR1 and CDR2 from the germline V gene are SGHRS and YFSETQ. The CDR3 is 15 residues long. Trimming took off 0 bases at V and 7 bases at J, with 16 bases between the two ends. This chain's CDR3 is CASSLANQGTAGYTF. For the CDR3, the DNA is TGCGCCAGCAGCTTGGCCAATCAGGGTACGGCTGGCTACACCTTC.

V and J are TRBV15 and TRBJ2-1, with TRBD2 matching over 8 bases. This CDR3 contains 15 residues. Germline V lookup: CDR1 LNHNV, CDR2 YYDKDF (reference sequence). V gave up 3 bases and J gave up 8 bases; unmatched junction bases: 9. This CDR3 is CATSSGDGGVDEQFF. CDR3 DNA sequence: TGTGCCACCAGCAGCGGGGACGGGGGGGTTGATGAGCAGTTCTTC.

This sequence joins TRBV7-2 and TRBJ2-2, with 11 bases matching TRBD2. J was trimmed by 5 bases and V by 5 bases; bases with no gene match: 4. Per the germline V gene, CDR1 is SGHTA and CDR2 is FQGNSA. The CDR3 loop spans 15 amino acids. The chain's CDR3 is CASSVTSGATGELFF. The CDR3 DNA reads TGTGCCAGCAGCGTGACTAGCGGGGCGACCGGGGAGCTGTTTTTT.

The chain couples TRBV18 to TRBJ1-1; 8 nucleotides match TRBD1. The J segment lost 1 base and the V segment lost 4 bases, leaving 8 bases of the junction unmatched. Germline CDR1 and CDR2: KGHSH and LQKENI. The CDR3 is made up of 16 amino acids. CDR3 sequence: CASSLLQGAGNTEAFF. CDR3 bases: TGTGCCAGCTCACTACTTCAGGGGGCCGGGAACACTGAAGCTTTCTTT.

The V and J genes are TRBV20-1 and TRBJ2-7; 8 bases are a match to TRBD1. The length of the CDR3 is 14 residues. Germline CDR1 is DFQATT and CDR2 is SNEGSKA (reference sequence). Unmatched junction bases numbered 8, after V lost 4 bases and J lost 3 bases. CDR3 residues: CSAIWAGGFYEQYF. The CDR3 DNA is TGCAGTGCTATCTGGGCAGGGGGCTTCTACGAGCAGTACTTC.

V gene TRBV3-1 combines with J gene TRBJ2-1, with TRBD2 matching 14 bases. Unmatched junction bases numbered 5, after V lost 6 bases and J lost 4 bases. The CDR3 totals 16 residues. Germline V gene sequence: CDR1 LGHDT, CDR2 YNNKEL (reference sequence). CDR3 protein: CASSSRTSGGYNEQFF. As DNA, the CDR3 is TGTGCCAGCAGTTCCCGGACTAGCGGGGGGTACAATGAGCAGTTCTTC.

The CDR3: CASSLGRRFQTGELFF. The CDR3 coding sequence is TGTGCCAGCAGCTTGGGACGGAGATTCCAAACCGGGGAGCTGTTTTTT. J is TRBJ2-2 and V is TRBV5-4; D remains ambiguous. The CDR3 is 16 amino acids. Germline CDR1 is SGHNT and CDR2 is YYREEE (reference sequence). V lost 0 bases and J lost 5, with 14 bases in between.

V and J are TRBV30 and TRBJ1-1; D is undetermined. CDR1 is GTSNPN, CDR2 SVGIG, per germline (reference sequence). Trimming removed 2 bases from V and 0 bases from J, with 10 bases in between. This CDR3 contains 14 residues. CDR3 protein: CAWSIGIMNTEAFF. The CDR3 DNA is TGTGCCTGGAGTATCGGGATCATGAACACTGAAGCTTTCTTT.